This T cell receptor beta chain came from a study of T cells in Graves' hyperthyroidism and ophthalmopathy. This clonotype occurred a few times. RNA transcripts served as the template for amplifying TCR beta CDR3 regions. The HTBI set primed first-round TCR CDR3 RT-PCR. TCRdb re-derived calls from the multiplex PCR reads in MiXCR, one entry per CDR3 protein. The profile covers about 720,000 distinct CDR3 sequences, with around 19% appearing a single time and approximately 15% taken by the ten largest. Specimen: blood. This receptor was identified in a woman between 50 and 59 years old with Graves' hyperthyroidism that later progressed to Graves' ophthalmopathy.

CDR3 loop: CASSIRTGGEEETQYF. CDR3 nucleotides: TGTGCCAGTAGTATCCGGACAGGGGGAGAAGAAGAGACCCAGTACTTC. The chain combines TRBV19 with TRBJ2-5; 10 bases are shared with TRBD1. V was pared by 3 bases and J by 3 bases, with 7 bases of the junction left unmatched. The CDR3 has 16 amino acids. CDR1 and CDR2 (germline): LNHDA, SQIVND (reference sequence).